A single sample gave rise to the 25 T cell receptor beta chains below, sequenced in a study of graft-versus-host responses after intestinal transplantation. Sequencing was performed with immunoSEQ multiplex PCR; in TCRdb, only in-frame clones are kept and a portion is missing. The repertoire holds over 20,000 clones, nearly 90% seen once, with approximately 4.9% in the top ten. Source: PBMCs, taken just over 64 days after intestinal transplantation. These receptors were collected from a human patient who received an intestinal transplant, so some T cells may come from the graft donor.

The chain recombines TRBV7-8 with TRBJ2-5; D unclear. The J call may be incorrect, as the DNA end agrees better with TRBJ2-7. The CDR3 contains 14 residues. CDR1 SGHVS and CDR2 FQNEAQ come from the germline V gene. CDR3: CASSLVGGSYEQYF. DNA of the CDR3: TGTGCCAGCAGCTTAGTAGGCGGCTCCTACGAGCAGTACTTC.

The chain links TRBV11-1 to TRBJ1-2; D may be TRBD1 (5 bases). Per the germline V gene, CDR1 is SGHAT and CDR2 is FQDESV (reference sequence). Between the trimmed V and J ends, which lost 3 bases and 3 bases, there was a span of 8 bases. This CDR3 spans 13 amino acids. The CDR3 sequence is CASSLSRDYGYTF. DNA of the CDR3: TGTGCCAGCAGCTTGAGCAGGGACTATGGCTACACCTTC.

The V call is TRBV30, the J call TRBJ2-5; TRBD1 matches 7 bases. The germline CDR1 and CDR2 sequences are GTSNPN and SVGIG (reference sequence). V dropped 1 base and J dropped 11; count of bases not matched to a gene: 16. This CDR3 spans 15 amino acids. The CDR3 nucleotides are TGTGCCTGGAGTGCCTCCGGGACAGAGCCTTGGGAGCAGTACTTC. Its protein product is CAWSASGTEPWEQYF.

This clone was counted once. V gene TRBV6-5 combines with J gene TRBJ2-7; TRBD1 might be the D (6 bases). The CDR3 covers 15 residues. CDR1 and CDR2 (germline): MNHEY, SVGAGI. V lost 2 bases and J 3 bases, leaving 14 bases between the germline ends. The CDR3 sequence is CASSYDPRGNYEQYF. Here the CDR3 DNA reads TGTGCCAGCAGTTACGATCCCAGGGGTAACTACGAGCAGTACTTC.

The CDR3 sequence: CASSLVPRGGGSNQPQHF. Here the CDR3 DNA reads TGTGCCAGCAGCTTAGTCCCCAGGGGCGGGGGGAGCAATCAGCCCCAGCATTTT. The chain uses TRBV7-8 and TRBJ1-5, with D maybe TRBD1 (6 bases). CDR1 and CDR2 from the germline V gene are SGHVS and FQNEAQ. V was clipped by 1 base and J by 1 base, with 17 bases between them. The CDR3 has 18 amino acids.

DNA for the CDR3: TGTGCCAGCAACCCGGGACAGGGGGCTAGGGGCTACACCTTC. This translates into CASNPGQGARGYTF. The chain has TRBV27 and TRBJ1-2; 12 bases match TRBD1. Germline V gives CDR1 MNHEY, CDR2 SMNVEV (reference sequence). The CDR3 is 14 residues long. The junction had 8 bases not matched to a gene; V was cut back by 7 bases and J by 8 bases.

The V and J genes are TRBV6-6 and TRBJ1-3; unclear D gene. This CDR3 contains 16 residues. The ends were cut back, 0 bases at V and 0 bases at J, with 9 bases in the middle. The germline V gene has CDR1 MNHNY and CDR2 SVGAGI (reference sequence). The CDR3 sequence: CASSYSLRGSGNTIYF. In DNA, the CDR3 is TGTGCCAGCAGTTACTCGCTGCGGGGCTCTGGAAACACCATATATTTT.

With regard to this clone: Other DNA sequences of this sample code for an identical CDR3. The gene calls are TRBV5-6 and TRBJ2-1; D perhaps matches TRBD2 (5 bases). CDR1 is SGHDT and CDR2 is YYEEEE in the germline V gene. CDR3 length equals 13 residues. V lost 0 bases to trimming and J lost 5 bases, with 6 bases between them. The CDR3 nucleotides are TGTGCCAGCAGCTTGGCCGGGAACAATGAGCAGTTCTTC. Residues: CASSLAGNNEQFF.

A single count supports this clone. The chain employs TRBV4-3 and TRBJ1-1; 7 bases map to TRBD1. Losses at the gene ends were 0 bases for V and 0 bases for J; bases not matched to a gene: 10. The length of the CDR3 is 18 residues. Per germline, CDR1 LGHNA and CDR2 YSLEER. DNA for the CDR3: TGCGCCAGCAGCCAAGATCGGCAGGGGGTAGTCTTGAACACTGAAGCTTTCTTT. This encodes CASSQDRQGVVLNTEAFF.

This chain connects TRBV30 to TRBJ2-5; 8 positions agree with TRBD1. The CDR3 covers 16 residues. Germline trimming cut 0 bases from V and 4 bases from J; bases unmatched to any gene: 10. Germline V gives CDR1 GTSNPN, CDR2 SVGIG (reference sequence). CDR3 DNA: TGTGCCTGGAGTGTAGGTCGAGGACAGGGTATAGAGACCCAGTACTTC. Protein product: CAWSVGRGQGIETQYF.

The V gene is TRBV10-1, the J gene TRBJ2-5; D is possibly TRBD1 (6 bases). Germline V CDR1 and CDR2: WNHNN, SYGVQD (reference sequence). The CDR3 contains 13 residues. V was clipped by 10 bases and J by 2 bases, with 14 bases between them. Written as DNA, the CDR3 is TGCGCCACCGTCGGACAGCTACAAGAGACCCAGTACTTC. Protein product: CATVGQLQETQYF.

The chain has TRBV21-1 and TRBJ1-1. TRBV21-1 is designated a pseudogene. This CDR3 is built from 19 residues. This chain's CDR3 is CASSKVLVGDAKSDTEAFF. DNA for the CDR3: TGTGCCAGCAGCAAAGTGTTGGTCGGGGACGCCAAATCGGACACTGAAGCTTTCTTT.

Of note for this clone: The junction departs from the called germline gene at one end, perhaps through a read error. CDR3 DNA sequence: TGTGCCTGCAGGAGGGGGATAGGAAACACCATATATTTT. Amino acids: CACRRGIGNTIYF. V is TRBV6-5 and J is TRBJ1-3, with a possible D match to TRBD1 (6 bases). CDR1 MNHEY and CDR2 SVGAGI come from the germline V gene. The CDR3 is 13 residues long.

The chain carries TRBV15 and TRBJ1-4, with 8 bases aligning to TRBD1. Looked up from germline, CDR1 is LNHNV and CDR2 is YYDKDF (reference sequence). This CDR3 has 20 residues. Unmatched junction bases numbered 14, after V lost 1 base and J lost 1 base. CDR3 sequence: CATSRVKWTGKVRTNEKLFF. CDR3 in DNA: TGTGCCACCAGCAGAGTTAAATGGACAGGGAAAGTAAGAACTAATGAAAAACTGTTTTTT.

The V call is TRBV25-1, the J call TRBJ1-5, with 10 bases matching TRBD1. CDR1 MGHDK and CDR2 SYGVNS come from the germline V gene. The J segment lost 3 bases and the V segment lost 3 bases, leaving 8 bases of the junction unmatched. The CDR3 extends over 17 amino acids. In DNA form, the CDR3 reads TGTGCCAGCAGTGATAACCCGGACAGGGGGGACAATCAGCCCCAGCATTTT. This encodes CASSDNPDRGDNQPQHF.

In this sample, this clone turned up once. The CDR3 coding sequence is TGCAGCGTTCGGGGACTCAGCTACAATGAGCAGTTCTTC. It codes for CSVRGLSYNEQFF. This chain connects TRBV29-1 to TRBJ2-1; maybe TRBD2 (6 bases). The CDR3 length is 13 residues. Germline V CDR1 and CDR2: SQVTM, ANQGSEA. V lost 5 bases, J lost 3 bases, and 11 bases lay in between.

This chain uses TRBV27 with TRBJ1-5; possible D gene TRBD1, 5 bases. The germline V gene has CDR1 MNHEY and CDR2 SMNVEV (reference sequence). There are 16 residues in the CDR3. V lost 6 bases to trimming and J lost 7 bases, with 22 bases between them. CDR3 coding DNA: TGTGCCAGCAGCAAAATCTGGGGGGGGTCGGGACAGCCCCAGCATTTT. Its protein product is CASSKIWGGSGQPQHF.

This clone was seen once. This rearrangement joins TRBV10-3 to TRBJ2-1; 8 positions agree with TRBD1. This CDR3 has 13 amino acids. In germline, CDR1 is ENHRY, CDR2 SYGVKD. J was trimmed by 8 bases and V by 7 bases; bases with no gene match: 7. CDR3 bases: TGTGCCATCAAGGTGCGGACAGGGTATGAGCAGTTCTTC. Protein sequence: CAIKVRTGYEQFF.

The V gene is TRBV4-3, the J gene TRBJ2-7, with 8 bases matching TRBD1. The CDR3 contains 16 residues. V was pared by 1 base and J by 0 bases, with 5 bases of the junction left unmatched. Looked up from germline, CDR1 is LGHNA and CDR2 is YSLEER. The CDR3 coding sequence is TGCGCCAGCAGCCAAGGGACAGGGTGGAACTCCTACGAGCAGTACTTC. Protein sequence: CASSQGTGWNSYEQYF.

This sequence joins TRBV7-9 and TRBJ2-3; TRBD1 matches at 9 bases. This CDR3 spans 14 amino acids. The V segment lost 1 base and the J segment 6 bases; nucleotides outside the gene matches: 2. From germline, CDR1 is SEHNR and CDR2 FQNEAQ (reference sequence). The CDR3 loop reads CASSLGTGVDTQYF. CDR3 DNA sequence: TGTGCCAGCAGCTTAGGGACAGGGGTGGATACGCAGTATTTT. Supplemented by reference TRBV7-9 and TRBJ2-3, the full variable domain reads DTGVSQNPRHKITKRGQNVTFRCDPISEHNRLYWYRQTLGQGPEFLTYFQNEAQLEKSRLLSDRFSAERPKGSFSTLEIQRTEQGDSAMYLCASSLGTGVDTQYFGPGTRLTVL.

CDR3 sequence reads: CASSLGASGGRTDTQYF. In nucleotides, the CDR3 is TGTGCCAGCAGCTTAGGTGCTAGCGGGGGAAGGACAGATACGCAGTATTTT. The chain links TRBV11-2 to TRBJ2-3; TRBD2 agrees at 10 bases. The CDR3 sequence is 17 residues long. Trimming at V came to 1 base and at J to 3 bases, leaving 7 bases not matched to a gene. The germline gives CDR1 SGHAT, CDR2 FQNNGV.

This clone has a single count. This rearrangement joins TRBV13 to TRBJ2-1; D is undetermined. Trimming pared 3 bases from V and 0 bases from J, leaving 6 bases between. The CDR3 is 14 residues long. Germline CDR1 is PRHDT and CDR2 is FYEKMQ (reference sequence). The CDR3 sequence: CASSFRDSYNEQFF. In nucleotides, the CDR3 is TGTGCCAGCAGCTTTAGGGACTCCTACAATGAGCAGTTCTTC.

V and J are TRBV4-2 and TRBJ2-1, with 8 bases fitting TRBD1. The CDR3 spans 16 residues. The germline V gene has CDR1 LGHNA and CDR2 YNFKEQ. J lost 4 bases, V lost 0 bases, and 5 bases had no gene match. CDR3 protein: CASSQDLTGGYNEQFF. In DNA, the CDR3 is TGTGCCAGCAGCCAAGATCTAACAGGGGGATACAATGAGCAGTTCTTC.

This chain links TRBV4-1 with TRBJ2-3; D unresolved. Trimming pared 6 bases from V and 2 bases from J, leaving 15 bases between. The CDR3 loop spans 15 amino acids. Germline lookup yields CDR1 MGHRA and CDR2 YSYEKL. This chain's CDR3 is CASSRGTVFTDTQYF. Here the CDR3 DNA reads TGCGCCAGCAGTCGCGGAACCGTCTTCACAGATACGCAGTATTTT.

This chain joins TRBV19 and TRBJ2-7, with a tentative D call TRBD2 (7 bases). The germline gives CDR1 LNHDA, CDR2 SQIVND (reference sequence). Trimming pared 8 bases from V and 2 bases from J, leaving 13 bases between. CDR3 length: 13 amino acids. The chain's CDR3 is CASGRGGPYEQYF. CDR3 bases: TGTGCCAGTGGGAGGGGGGGCCCCTACGAGCAGTACTTC.